A single sample is the source of the 27 T cell receptor beta chains below, sequenced in a study of T cells expressing NK-cell markers. TCRdb reprocessed the 5' RACE reads, keeping one entry per CDR3 protein, no DNA. Its table lists 350,000 to 500,000 distinct CDR3 sequences. Material: blood T cells: a sorted CD56 or NKG2C T cell subset, CD4+ or CD8+ T cells, or bulk PBMC T cells (not recorded which). The receptors derive from a woman between 18 and 75 years old in good health.

The chain is built from TRBV5-4 and TRBJ1-2; TCRdb names TRBD1, which stays unverified in the absence of DNA. CDR3 length: 14 amino acids. Germline V gene lookup returns CDR1 SGHNT and CDR2 YYREEE (reference sequence). This CDR3 is CASRRPDRPYGYTF.

The rearrangement links TRBV5-6 to TRBJ1-2; TCRdb designates TRBD1, a call that cannot be tested without DNA. The CDR3 is 13 residues long. Germline CDR1 reads SGHDT; CDR2 reads YYEEEE. The CDR3 is CASSYLTASGYTF.

V gene TRBV4-3 combines with J gene TRBJ2-1; the TCRdb call, TRBD2, lacks DNA for checking. The germline gives CDR1 LGHNA, CDR2 YSLEER. There are 16 residues in the CDR3. CDR3 loop: CASSQDNAGWLNEQFF.

V gene TRBV28 combines with J gene TRBJ2-2. Germline CDR1 is MDHEN and CDR2 is SYDVKM. The CDR3 runs 16 residues. CDR3 amino acids: CASSPTVRWVTGELFF.

This chain links TRBV4-3 with TRBJ1-6; the TCRdb call, TRBD1, lacks DNA for checking. Germline V gene data show CDR1 as LGHNA and CDR2 as YSLEER. The CDR3 length is 14 residues. This CDR3 reads CASSQGDSNSPLHF.

The chain links TRBV11-1 to TRBJ1-2. This CDR3 has 12 residues. Germline values: CDR1 SGHAT, CDR2 FQDESV (reference sequence). CDR3: CASSLVKDGYTF.

CDR3 residues: CASSLFPATNEKLFF. V and J are TRBV5-1 and TRBJ1-4; the D call from TCRdb, TRBD1, cannot be confirmed without DNA. The CDR3 length is 15 residues. Germline CDR1 is SGHRS and CDR2 is YFSETQ. The full variable domain, completed using reference TRBV5-1 and TRBJ1-4, is KAGVTQTPRYLIKTRGQQVTLSCSPISGHRSVSWYQQTPGQGLQFLFEYFSETQRNKGNFPGRFSGRQFSNSRSEMNVSTLELGDSALYLCASSLFPATNEKLFFGSGTQLSVL.

The chain is built from TRBV29-1 and TRBJ2-3; TCRdb outputs TRBD1, but without DNA this stays unchecked. Germline lookup yields CDR1 SQVTM and CDR2 ANQGSEA. The CDR3 totals 14 residues. CDR3 loop: CSGAPGKGADTQYF.

The chain couples TRBV7-6 to TRBJ2-1; TCRdb reports TRBD1, a call that lacks DNA to check it against. CDR3 size: 16 residues. CDR1 SGHVS and CDR2 FNYEAQ come from the germline V gene. The CDR3 protein is CASSRQTESSYNEQFF.

The J gene is TRBJ1-2, the V gene TRBV9; TCRdb's D gene call, TRBD1, goes unchecked for lack of DNA. The CDR3 totals 17 residues. In germline, CDR1 is SGDLS, CDR2 YYNGEE. The CDR3 spells CASSGRFTGGPDYGYTF. The full variable domain, its missing parts supplied by reference TRBV9 and TRBJ1-2, is DSGVTQTPKHLITATGQRVTLRCSPRSGDLSVYWYQQSLDQGLQFLIQYYNGEERAKGNILERFSAQQFPDLHSELNLSSLELGDSALYFCASSGRFTGGPDYGYTFGSGTRLTVV.

V usage is TRBV6-2 or TRBV6-3 and J usage is TRBJ2-1. The germline gives CDR1 MNHEY, CDR2 SVGEGT. The CDR3 runs 13 residues. CDR3 in amino acids: CASRLTEINEQFF.

V gene TRBV11-2 combines with J gene TRBJ2-5; the TCRdb call, TRBD2, lacks DNA for checking. This CDR3 region has 17 residues. In germline, CDR1 is SGHAT, CDR2 FQNNGV. The CDR3 sequence is CASSLVFAPGLEKTQYF.

This sequence joins TRBV5-1 and TRBJ1-4; absent DNA, TCRdb's TRBD1 call cannot be checked. Per the germline V gene, CDR1 is SGHRS and CDR2 is YFSETQ. The CDR3 is made up of 15 amino acids. The CDR3 protein is CASSLGGQNNEKLFF.

This rearrangement joins TRBV4-1 to TRBJ2-5. CDR1 and CDR2 from the germline V gene are MGHRA and YSYEKL. The CDR3 is made up of 14 amino acids. The CDR3 is CASSQGRNQETQYF.

The V call is TRBV7-3, the J call TRBJ2-2. CDR3 size: 15 residues. CDR1 and CDR2 (germline): SGHTA, FQGTGA. CDR3 in amino acids: CASSLAKTGTGELFF.

This sequence joins TRBV5-1 and TRBJ2-3; TCRdb designates TRBD2, a call that cannot be tested without DNA. The V gene's germline CDR1 is SGHRS and CDR2 YFSETQ. The CDR3 has 14 residues. CDR3 protein: CASRTSGTSDTQYF.

The genes are TRBV20-1 and TRBJ2-5; TCRdb's D call of TRBD1 is untestable without DNA. The CDR3 covers 15 residues. Germline CDR1 reads DFQATT; CDR2 reads SNEGSKA (reference sequence). CDR3 amino acids: CSASQTGTAQETQYF.

The chain is built from TRBV4-3 and TRBJ1-2. Germline lookup yields CDR1 LGHNA and CDR2 YSLEER. The CDR3 consists of 14 residues. The CDR3 sequence is CASSQDPAGNGYTF.

This chain uses TRBV19 with TRBJ2-2; the D call of TRBD1 rests on TCRdb alone, since no DNA is present to check it. The CDR3 contains 13 residues. Per germline, CDR1 LNHDA and CDR2 SQIVND (reference sequence). The CDR3 sequence is CASPGTKTGELFF. The full variable domain, completed using reference TRBV19 and TRBJ2-2, is DGGITQSPKYLFRKEGQNVTLSCEQNLNHDAMYWYRQDPGQGLRLIYYSQIVNDFQKGDIAEGYSVSREKKESFPLTVTSAQKNPTAFYLCASPGTKTGELFFGEGSRLTVL.

V and J are TRBV7-2 and TRBJ2-1; TCRdb lists TRBD1, though no DNA is available to test this call. The germline CDR1 and CDR2 sequences are SGHTA and FQGNSA. The CDR3 has 16 amino acids. CDR3 residues: CASSRSGGGSYNEQFF.

The V and J genes are TRBV19 and TRBJ1-1; TCRdb's D call of TRBD1 is untestable without DNA. The CDR3 spans 13 residues. CDR1 is LNHDA and CDR2 is SQIVND in the germline V gene (reference sequence). The CDR3 spells CASIRGGATEAFF.

The gene calls are TRBV12-3 or TRBV12-4 and TRBJ1-4; lacking DNA, the TRBD1 call made by TCRdb goes unchecked. The CDR3 length is 14 residues. The CDR3 here is CASSFGQGSEKLFF.

V gene TRBV27 combines with J gene TRBJ2-1; the TCRdb D gene call, TRBD2, has no DNA to confirm it. The CDR3 has 19 residues. Germline V gives CDR1 MNHEY, CDR2 SMNVEV (reference sequence). The chain's CDR3 is CASSPTGTSGYYDGNEQFF.

This rearrangement joins TRBV9 to TRBJ2-1. This CDR3 is 14 amino acids long. Germline assignment: CDR1 SGDLS and CDR2 YYNGEE. The CDR3 spells CASSVLGGHNEQFF. Using reference TRBV9 and TRBJ2-1 for the parts outside the CDR3, the full variable domain is DSGVTQTPKHLITATGQRVTLRCSPRSGDLSVYWYQQSLDQGLQFLIQYYNGEERAKGNILERFSAQQFPDLHSELNLSSLELGDSALYFCASSVLGGHNEQFFGPGTRLTVL.

The chain employs TRBV24-1 and TRBJ2-7; without DNA, the TCRdb call of TRBD1 cannot be checked. Germline V CDR1 and CDR2: KGHDR, SFDVKD. The CDR3 is 14 residues long. CDR3: CATSGQGGSYEQYF.

The chain employs TRBV5-1 and TRBJ2-5; the D call of TRBD2 rests on TCRdb alone, since no DNA is present to check it. Germline V lookup: CDR1 SGHRS, CDR2 YFSETQ. The CDR3 is 15 amino acids. CDR3 sequence: CASSRPPGGTETQYF.

The chain joins TRBV18 to TRBJ2-1; TCRdb indicates TRBD2, and absent DNA this call remains unverified. CDR3 length: 17 amino acids. Germline V gene sequence: CDR1 KGHSH, CDR2 LQKENI. CDR3 region: CASSPPVAGNSYNEQFF.